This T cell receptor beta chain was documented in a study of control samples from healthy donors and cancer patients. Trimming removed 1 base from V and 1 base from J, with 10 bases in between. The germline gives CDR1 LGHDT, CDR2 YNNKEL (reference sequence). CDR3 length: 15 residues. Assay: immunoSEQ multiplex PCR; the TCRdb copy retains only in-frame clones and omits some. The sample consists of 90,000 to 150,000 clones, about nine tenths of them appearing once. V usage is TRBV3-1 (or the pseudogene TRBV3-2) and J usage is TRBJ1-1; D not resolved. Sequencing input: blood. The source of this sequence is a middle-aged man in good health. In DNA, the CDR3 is TGTGCCAGCAGCCAAGGCACGGGGAAGAACACTGAAGCTTTCTTT. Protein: CASSQGTGKNTEAFF.